This passage covers 32 T cell receptor beta chains from one sample sequenced in a study of T cell responses to AZD1222 COVID-19 vaccine. Assay used: immunoSEQ multiplex PCR; TCRdb lists only in-frame clones, some missing. The sample lists approximately 90,000 clones; 90% to 95% were seen once. Material: peripheral blood, obtained on day 0 of AZD1222 vaccination. Source of these receptors: an adult in good health.

The chain has TRBV9 and TRBJ2-3, with D hard to call. This CDR3 has 12 amino acids. The germline V and J ends were trimmed by 3 bases and 5 bases, with 7 bases remaining between them. Germline values: CDR1 SGDLS, CDR2 YYNGEE. The CDR3 bases are TGTGCCAGCAGCGCTTACGAAGATACGCAGTATTTT. Translated: CASSAYEDTQYF.

The chain uses TRBV4-2 and TRBJ2-1; TRBD2 agrees at 8 bases. Germline values: CDR1 LGHNA, CDR2 YNFKEQ. This CDR3 spans 16 amino acids. V lost 0 bases and J lost 2; bases outside the gene matches: 3. The CDR3 coding sequence is TGTGCCAGCAGCCAAGAACTAGCGGTCACCTACAATGAGCAGTTCTTC. Amino acids: CASSQELAVTYNEQFF.

The J gene is TRBJ1-5, the V gene TRBV19; D is ambiguous. Germline lookup yields CDR1 LNHDA and CDR2 SQIVND (reference sequence). The CDR3 has 15 amino acids. V was pared by 3 bases and J by 7 bases, with 16 bases between. CDR3 protein: CASSIRGGPNQPQHF. CDR3 nucleotide sequence: TGTGCCAGTAGTATCAGAGGAGGGCCGAACCAGCCCCAGCATTTT.

The V gene is TRBV7-6, the J gene TRBJ2-7; 11 bases line up with TRBD2. The CDR3 length is 15 residues. V was clipped by 0 bases and J by 5 bases; unmatched bases: 3. Germline CDR1 is SGHVS and CDR2 is FNYEAQ. The CDR3 bases are TGTGCCAGCAGCTTAGCTAGCGGGAGGGCCAACGAGCAGTACTTC. Translating gives CASSLASGRANEQYF.

The rearrangement uses TRBV4-3 and TRBJ1-1; 7 bases align to TRBD1. The CDR3 length is 13 residues. V lost 4 bases to trimming and J lost 1 base; unmatched junction nucleotides: 0. Germline V CDR1 and CDR2: LGHNA, YSLEER. This CDR3 is CASSRTGNTEAFF. CDR3 coding DNA: TGCGCCAGCAGCCGGACAGGGAACACTGAAGCTTTCTTT.

The chain carries TRBV30 and TRBJ1-4; tentatively, D is TRBD1 (5 bases). This CDR3 comprises 17 residues. Germline assignment: CDR1 GTSNPN and CDR2 SVGIG (reference sequence). Trimming left V 3 bases short and J 7 bases short, with 24 bases between. The CDR3, as DNA: TGTGCCTGGAGCTCGGGCCAGGGACGATTTGCCGGTGAAAAACTGTTTTTT. This sequence encodes CAWSSGQGRFAGEKLFF.

With regard to this clone: The same CDR3 arises from other DNA sequences in this sample as well. The chain links TRBV27 to TRBJ2-7, with TRBD1 matching 7 bases. The trim removed 5 bases at V and 0 bases at J, leaving 4 bases unmatched. This CDR3 contains 14 residues. In germline, CDR1 is MNHEY, CDR2 SMNVEV (reference sequence). The CDR3 bases are TGTGCCAGCAGTCGGGACAGAAACTCCTACGAGCAGTACTTC. The encoded protein is CASSRDRNSYEQYF.

This clone is a singleton in its sample. This chain joins TRBV7-9 and TRBJ2-7; a weak D match, TRBD1 (6 bases). Germline CDR1 reads SEHNR; CDR2 reads FQNEAQ (reference sequence). Trimming removed 4 bases at V and 4 bases at J, with 17 bases between. The CDR3 contains 15 residues. CDR3 loop: CASSSPRDIGYEQYF. The DNA for the CDR3 is TGTGCCAGCAGCTCCCCCCGGGACATTGGTTACGAGCAGTACTTC.

The CDR3 is CASSVGTSGSYEQYF. The CDR3 nucleotides are TGTGCCAGCAGCGTAGGGACTAGCGGCTCCTACGAGCAGTACTTC. This chain connects TRBV9 to TRBJ2-7; 10 bases agree with TRBD2. Per germline, CDR1 SGDLS and CDR2 YYNGEE. CDR3 length: 15 residues. V shed 0 bases, J shed 0 bases, and the junction held 0 bases outside the gene matches.

The chain carries TRBV19 and TRBJ2-5, with TRBD1 matching over 7 bases. The germline gives CDR1 LNHDA, CDR2 SQIVND (reference sequence). The CDR3 is made up of 14 amino acids. The trim removed 7 bases at V and 5 bases at J, leaving 10 bases unmatched. The CDR3 DNA reads TGTGCCAGTACCCTGACAGGGCTGGGGGAGACCCAGTACTTC. It yields the protein CASTLTGLGETQYF.

V gene TRBV7-3 combines with J gene TRBJ2-1; TRBD2 agrees at 11 bases. The CDR3 totals 15 residues. The J segment lost 5 bases and the V segment lost 5 bases, leaving 5 bases of the junction unmatched. Per germline, CDR1 SGHTA and CDR2 FQGTGA. CDR3 in DNA: TGTGCCAGCAGCCGGGGGACTAGCGGTAACAATGAGCAGTTCTTC. Residues: CASSRGTSGNNEQFF.

The chain has TRBV5-8 and TRBJ2-7; TRBD2 matches at 11 bases. CDR1 is SGHTS, CDR2 YDEGEE, per germline. The CDR3 is 15 amino acids. The J segment lost 3 bases and the V segment lost 4 bases, leaving 6 bases of the junction unmatched. The CDR3 bases are TGTGCCAGCAGCGTAGCGGGAGGGTACCTCTACGAGCAGTACTTC. It yields the protein CASSVAGGYLYEQYF. The whole variable domain, remainder taken from reference TRBV5-8 and TRBJ2-7, is EAGVTQSPTHLIKTRGQQATLRCSPISGHTSVYWYQQALGLGLQFLLWYDEGEERNRGNFPPRFSGRQFPNYSSELNVNALELEDSALYLCASSVAGGYLYEQYFGPGTRLTVT.

The chain combines TRBV18 with TRBJ2-2; 10 bases line up with TRBD1. Unmatched junction bases numbered 4, after V lost 6 bases and J lost 3 bases. Germline lookup yields CDR1 KGHSH and CDR2 LQKENI. This CDR3 region has 15 residues. CDR3 residues: CASSPGQGHTGELFF. CDR3 DNA: TGTGCCAGCTCCCCGGGACAGGGGCACACCGGGGAGCTGTTTTTT. The full variable domain, its missing parts supplied by reference TRBV18 and TRBJ2-2, is NAGVMQNPRHLVRRRGQEARLRCSPMKGHSHVYWYRQLPEEGLKFMVYLQKENIIDESGMPKERFSAEFPKEGPSILRIQQVVRGDSAAYFCASSPGQGHTGELFFGEGSRLTVL.

The chain is built from TRBV27 and TRBJ2-4, with D possibly matching TRBD1 (5 bases). V was shortened by 0 bases and J by 0 bases, with 9 bases between the two germline ends. The CDR3 extends over 16 amino acids. Germline V gives CDR1 MNHEY, CDR2 SMNVEV (reference sequence). The CDR3 DNA sequence: TGTGCCAGCAGTTTATCTCCAGGGATAGCCAAAAACATTCAGTACTTC. Residues: CASSLSPGIAKNIQYF.

The chain links TRBV6-1 to TRBJ2-1; D perhaps matches TRBD2 (6 bases). The CDR3 has 15 residues. Germline V gene sequence: CDR1 MNHNS, CDR2 SASEGT. The V end was cut by 1 base, the J end by 9 bases, with 16 bases between. In DNA, the CDR3 is TGTGCCAGCAGTGAAGATGCGGGAAGTCAGGGTGAGCAGTTCTTC. This codes for CASSEDAGSQGEQFF.

The V gene is TRBV6-2 or TRBV6-3, the J gene TRBJ2-7; D uncertain. Germline V CDR1 and CDR2: MNHEY, SVGEGT. The CDR3 extends over 15 amino acids. Trimming removed 2 bases from V and 0 bases from J, with 11 bases in between. Here the CDR3 reads CASSYRQVSSYEQYF. DNA of the CDR3: TGTGCCAGCAGTTACCGGCAGGTTAGCTCCTACGAGCAGTACTTC.

CDR3 in DNA: TGTGCCAGCAGCTTACAGGGGGCTAGGCGTGAAAAACTGTTTTTT. Translated: CASSLQGARREKLFF. V and J are TRBV11-2 and TRBJ1-4; 8 nucleotides line up with TRBD1. Trimming at V came to 2 bases and at J to 7 bases, leaving 6 bases not matched to a gene. This CDR3 contains 15 residues. Germline-derived CDR1 and CDR2 are SGHAT and FQNNGV.

V usage is TRBV19 and J usage is TRBJ2-1, with 10 bases that match TRBD2. The germline gives CDR1 LNHDA, CDR2 SQIVND (reference sequence). The V and J ends lost 10 bases and 0 bases, in that order; junction bases with no gene match: 3. The CDR3 runs 14 residues. CDR3 sequence reads: CATVAGGSYNEQFF. CDR3 bases: TGTGCCACCGTAGCGGGAGGCTCCTACAATGAGCAGTTCTTC. Drawing the rest from reference TRBV19 and TRBJ2-1, the complete variable domain is DGGITQSPKYLFRKEGQNVTLSCEQNLNHDAMYWYRQDPGQGLRLIYYSQIVNDFQKGDIAEGYSVSREKKESFPLTVTSAQKNPTAFYLCATVAGGSYNEQFFGPGTRLTVL.

The gene calls are TRBV5-1 and TRBJ2-7; D may be TRBD2 (6 bases). CDR1 is SGHRS, CDR2 YFSETQ, per germline. The CDR3 is 14 amino acids. The ends were cut back, 5 bases at V and 2 bases at J, with 14 bases in the middle. This chain's CDR3 is CASRPQGGPYEQYF. The CDR3 DNA follows: TGCGCCAGCAGACCGCAGGGAGGACCCTACGAGCAGTACTTC.

In nucleotides, the CDR3 is TGTGCCAGTAGTATCCTGGAAGGATCCGGGGAGCTGTTTTTT. The encoded protein is CASSILEGSGELFF. V gene TRBV19 combines with J gene TRBJ2-2; D gene uncertain. There are 14 residues in the CDR3. Trimming pared 3 bases from V and 6 bases from J, leaving 11 bases between. Germline V CDR1 and CDR2: LNHDA, SQIVND (reference sequence).

The rearrangement links TRBV19 to TRBJ1-5; D gene unclear. From germline, CDR1 is LNHDA and CDR2 SQIVND (reference sequence). V lost 2 bases and J 4 bases, leaving 9 bases between the germline ends. The CDR3 has 14 residues. The CDR3 DNA follows: TGTGCCAGTAGTATAAAAAGCGGAAATCAGCCCCAGCATTTT. Encoded protein: CASSIKSGNQPQHF.

This chain connects TRBV19 to TRBJ1-2; possibly TRBD1 for D (6 bases). CDR1 and CDR2 from the germline V gene are LNHDA and SQIVND (reference sequence). The CDR3 covers 15 residues. Trimming took 5 bases from V and 0 from J, leaving 13 bases between them. The CDR3 sequence is CASSLQGPANYGYTF. The CDR3 region has the DNA TGTGCCAGTAGTCTCCAGGGGCCTGCTAACTATGGCTACACCTTC. Drawing the rest from reference TRBV19 and TRBJ1-2, the complete variable domain is DGGITQSPKYLFRKEGQNVTLSCEQNLNHDAMYWYRQDPGQGLRLIYYSQIVNDFQKGDIAEGYSVSREKKESFPLTVTSAQKNPTAFYLCASSLQGPANYGYTFGSGTRLTVV.

The CDR3 DNA follows: TGTGCCAGCTCACCATCCGATAGCAATCAGCCCCAGCATTTT. Its translation: CASSPSDSNQPQHF. This chain connects TRBV18 to TRBJ1-5, with D uncertain. The length of the CDR3 is 14 residues. Germline CDR1 reads KGHSH; CDR2 reads LQKENI. V lost 2 bases, J lost 0 bases, and 5 bases lay in between.

The chain links TRBV19 to TRBJ1-2; 7 nucleotides match TRBD1. The trim removed 9 bases at V and 6 bases at J, leaving 13 bases unmatched. Germline-derived CDR1 and CDR2 are LNHDA and SQIVND (reference sequence). This CDR3 contains 14 residues. CDR3 residues: CASNTGQERNGYTF. CDR3 nucleotides: TGTGCCAGCAACACCGGACAGGAACGGAATGGCTACACCTTC. Full variable domain (missing parts from reference TRBV19 and TRBJ1-2): DGGITQSPKYLFRKEGQNVTLSCEQNLNHDAMYWYRQDPGQGLRLIYYSQIVNDFQKGDIAEGYSVSREKKESFPLTVTSAQKNPTAFYLCASNTGQERNGYTFGSGTRLTVV.

The chain's CDR3 is CASRYRGDNYGYTF. The CDR3 region has the DNA TGCGCCAGCCGATACAGGGGGGACAACTATGGCTACACCTTC. This chain connects TRBV5-1 to TRBJ1-2, with 8 bases identical to TRBD1. Trimming removed 7 bases from V and 2 bases from J; junction bases left unmatched: 7. CDR1 and CDR2 (germline): SGHRS, YFSETQ. The CDR3 consists of 14 residues.

The chain links TRBV6-1 to TRBJ1-4; D possibly corresponds to TRBD1 (5 bases). V was cut by 2 bases and J by 7 bases, with 17 bases left in between. CDR3 length: 16 residues. Per germline, CDR1 MNHNS and CDR2 SASEGT. CDR3 protein: CASSERAGAAGEKLFF. CDR3 nucleotides: TGTGCCAGCAGTGAAAGAGCCGGGGCGGCAGGTGAAAAACTGTTTTTT.

This chain joins TRBV14 and TRBJ1-6; 8 bases fit TRBD1. The CDR3 extends over 16 amino acids. V shed 6 bases, J shed 0 bases, and the junction held 4 bases outside the gene matches. CDR1 is SGHDN and CDR2 is FVKESK in the germline V gene. CDR3 DNA: TGTGCCAGCAGGGCCGGACAGGGCTCCTATAATTCACCCCTCCACTTT. Protein product: CASRAGQGSYNSPLHF.

The rearrangement joins TRBV7-2 to TRBJ2-1, with a possible D match to TRBD2 (6 bases). The V end lost 2 bases, the J end lost 6 bases, and 11 bases lay between the germline ends. CDR1 is SGHTA and CDR2 is FQGNSA in the germline V gene. This CDR3 comprises 14 residues. The CDR3 DNA reads TGTGCCAGCAGCTTACTCGCCGGGGGCAATGAGCAGTTCTTC. It codes for CASSLLAGGNEQFF.

V and J are TRBV6-5 and TRBJ1-5; tentatively, D is TRBD1 (5 bases). The CDR3 is 14 amino acids. The ends were cut back, 0 bases at V and 6 bases at J, with 9 bases in the middle. CDR1 and CDR2 from the germline V gene are MNHEY and SVGAGI. The CDR3 protein is CASSYSRGFQPQHF. The CDR3, as DNA: TGTGCCAGCAGTTACTCGAGGGGATTTCAGCCCCAGCATTTT.

The V and J genes are TRBV14 and TRBJ2-7; D ambiguous. Germline CDR1 and CDR2: SGHDN and FVKESK. The CDR3 is 13 residues long. V lost 4 bases to trimming and J lost 4 bases, with 11 bases between them. CDR3 nucleotides: TGTGCCAGCAGCCTAAGAAACAGTTACGAGCAGTACTTC. Encoded protein: CASSLRNSYEQYF.

The J gene is TRBJ1-1, the V gene TRBV10-3; D is uncertain. Germline loops: CDR1 ENHRY, CDR2 SYGVKD. The V gene lost 5 bases and the J gene lost 4 bases, with 11 bases spanning the gap. The CDR3 contains 13 residues. The CDR3 here is CAISTIEATEAFF. As DNA, the CDR3 is TGTGCCATCAGTACTATCGAGGCCACTGAAGCTTTCTTT.

V usage is TRBV28 and J usage is TRBJ1-5; TRBD1 matches at 7 bases. V lost 5 bases to trimming and J lost 4 bases; unmatched junction nucleotides: 14. CDR1 and CDR2 from the germline V gene are MDHEN and SYDVKM. There are 17 residues in the CDR3. DNA for the CDR3: TGTGCCAGCAGTCCGACAGGGCTGAGACAGTGGAATCAGCCCCAGCATTTT. Translated: CASSPTGLRQWNQPQHF.